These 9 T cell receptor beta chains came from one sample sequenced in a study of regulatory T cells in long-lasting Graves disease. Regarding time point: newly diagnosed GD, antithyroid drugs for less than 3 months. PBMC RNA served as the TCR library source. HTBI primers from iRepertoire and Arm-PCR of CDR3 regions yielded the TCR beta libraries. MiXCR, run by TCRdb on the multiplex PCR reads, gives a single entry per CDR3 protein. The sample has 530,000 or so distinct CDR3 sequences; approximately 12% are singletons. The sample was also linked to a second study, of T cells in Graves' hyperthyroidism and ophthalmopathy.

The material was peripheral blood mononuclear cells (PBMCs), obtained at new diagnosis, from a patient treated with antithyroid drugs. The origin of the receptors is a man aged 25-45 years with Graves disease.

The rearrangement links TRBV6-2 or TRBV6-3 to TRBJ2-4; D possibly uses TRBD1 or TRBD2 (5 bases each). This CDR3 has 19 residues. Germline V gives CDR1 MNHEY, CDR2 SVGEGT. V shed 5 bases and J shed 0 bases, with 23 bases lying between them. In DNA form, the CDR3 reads TGTGCCAGCAGTCTCTTAGGAGACCCGGGGCTTCTAGCCAAAAACATTCAGTACTTC. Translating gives CASSLLGDPGLLAKNIQYF.

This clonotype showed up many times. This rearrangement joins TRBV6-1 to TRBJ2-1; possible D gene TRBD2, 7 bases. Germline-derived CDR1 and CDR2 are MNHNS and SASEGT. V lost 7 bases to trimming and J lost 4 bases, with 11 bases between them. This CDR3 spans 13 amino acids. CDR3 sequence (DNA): TGTGCCAGCAAGGGGGGGCTTTACAATGAGCAGTTCTTC. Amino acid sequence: CASKGGLYNEQFF.

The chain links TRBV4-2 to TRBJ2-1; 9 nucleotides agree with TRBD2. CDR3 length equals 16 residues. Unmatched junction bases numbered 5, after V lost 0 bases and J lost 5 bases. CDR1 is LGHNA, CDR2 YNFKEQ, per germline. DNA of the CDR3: TGTGCCAGCAGCCAAGAGGCTAGCGGGGCTCACAATGAGCAGTTCTTC. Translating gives CASSQEASGAHNEQFF.

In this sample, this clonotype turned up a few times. The CDR3 DNA follows: TGTGCCAGCAGCGCGCCCCTAGGGGAGACCCAGTACTTC. Its translation: CASSAPLGETQYF. The chain joins TRBV9 to TRBJ2-5, with no clear D. Germline values: CDR1 SGDLS, CDR2 YYNGEE. This CDR3 has 13 amino acids. V lost 3 bases and J 5 bases, leaving 11 bases between the germline ends.

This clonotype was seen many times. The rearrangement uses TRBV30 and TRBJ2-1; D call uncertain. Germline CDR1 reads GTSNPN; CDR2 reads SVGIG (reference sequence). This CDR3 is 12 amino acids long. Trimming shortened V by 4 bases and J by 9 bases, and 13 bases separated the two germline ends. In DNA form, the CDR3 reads TGTGCCTGGAAGGGTTGGTCGGGTGAGCAGTTCTTC. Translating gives CAWKGWSGEQFF.

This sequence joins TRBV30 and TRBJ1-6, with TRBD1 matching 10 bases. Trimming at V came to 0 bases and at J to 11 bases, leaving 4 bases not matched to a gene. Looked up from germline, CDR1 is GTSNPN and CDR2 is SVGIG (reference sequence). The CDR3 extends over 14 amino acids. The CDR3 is CAWSVGTGEAPLHF. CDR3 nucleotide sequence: TGTGCCTGGAGTGTCGGGACAGGGGAAGCACCCCTCCACTTT.

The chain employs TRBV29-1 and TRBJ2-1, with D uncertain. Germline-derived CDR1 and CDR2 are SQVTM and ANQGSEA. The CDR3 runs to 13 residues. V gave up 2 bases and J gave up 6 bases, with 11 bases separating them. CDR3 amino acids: CSVERRVANEQFF. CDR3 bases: TGCAGCGTTGAAAGAAGGGTGGCCAATGAGCAGTTCTTC.

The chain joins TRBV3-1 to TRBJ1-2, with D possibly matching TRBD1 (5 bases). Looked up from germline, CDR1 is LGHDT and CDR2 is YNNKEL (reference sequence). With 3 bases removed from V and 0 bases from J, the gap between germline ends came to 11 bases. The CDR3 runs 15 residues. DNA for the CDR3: TGTGCCAGCAGCCAGGGTGACAGCTCTAACTATGGCTACACCTTC. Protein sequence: CASSQGDSSNYGYTF.

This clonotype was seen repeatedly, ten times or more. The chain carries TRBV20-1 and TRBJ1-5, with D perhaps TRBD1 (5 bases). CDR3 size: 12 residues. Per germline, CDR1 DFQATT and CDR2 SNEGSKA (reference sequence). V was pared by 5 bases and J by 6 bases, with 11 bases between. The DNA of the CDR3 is TGCAGTGCTCGAGCTGGGGGTCAGCCCCAGCATTTT. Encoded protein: CSARAGGQPQHF.